A selection of T cell receptor beta chains follows, all from one sample in a study of blood T cell repertoires in COVID-19. The table came from immunoSEQ multiplex PCR; TCRdb's copy has only in-frame clones and leaves some out. Seen here are 200,000 or so clones, 80% observed once, and the top ten hold about 7%. Sequenced sample: PBMCs or T cells enriched from blood (not recorded which). The receptors come from a woman aged 40 to 50 with acute COVID-19. The CDR3 runs from the conserved cysteine through the conserved F or W. Fields, in order: CDR3 length, clone size, V gene, D gene, J gene, CDR3 DNA, CDR3 protein. D genes are given only for firm matches. Only part of the rows carry a size: once, few, many, or a class if the clone is expanded.

len: 13; abundance: -; v_gene: TRBV11-2; d_gene: -; j_gene: TRBJ2-2; CDR3nt: TGTGCCAGCAGCTTAACAGGGTCCGGGGAGCTGTTTTTT; CDR3aa: CASSLTGSGELFF
len: 18; abundance: few; v_gene: TRBV15; d_gene: TRBD2; j_gene: TRBJ2-5; CDR3nt: TGTGCCACCAGCAGAGTCGGGACTAGCGGGGGGGCGCGAGAGACCCAGTACTTC; CDR3aa: CATSRVGTSGGARETQYF
len: 14; abundance: -; v_gene: TRBV7-2; d_gene: TRBD2; j_gene: TRBJ2-7; CDR3nt: TGTGCCAGCAGCTTAGCCGCGGGAGCGAACGAGCAGTACTTC; CDR3aa: CASSLAAGANEQYF
len: 13; abundance: once; v_gene: TRBV5-6; d_gene: -; j_gene: TRBJ2-1; CDR3nt: TGTGCCAGCAGCCTGGACAGATTTGGAGAGCAGTTCTTC; CDR3aa: CASSLDRFGEQFF
len: 13; abundance: few; v_gene: TRBV7-2; d_gene: -; j_gene: TRBJ2-4; CDR3nt: TGTGCCAGCAGCTCCCAAACAGGGATCCTTCAGTACTTC; CDR3aa: CASSSQTGILQYF
len: 15; abundance: -; v_gene: TRBV30; d_gene: -; j_gene: TRBJ1-6; CDR3nt: TGTGCCTGGAGTGGTCTCGGGGCTGGAGGGTCACCCCTCCACTTT; CDR3aa: CAWSGLGAGGSPLHF
len: 13; abundance: -; v_gene: TRBV4-1; d_gene: -; j_gene: TRBJ1-3; CDR3nt: TGCGCCAGCAGCCGAGTTTTGGGAAACACCATATATTTT; CDR3aa: CASSRVLGNTIYF
len: 15; abundance: once; v_gene: TRBV9; d_gene: TRBD1; j_gene: TRBJ2-7; CDR3nt: TGTGCCAGCAGCGTAGATGACAGGGAGTACGGCGAGCAGTACTTC; CDR3aa: CASSVDDREYGEQYF
len: 16; abundance: -; v_gene: TRBV6-6; d_gene: -; j_gene: TRBJ1-5; CDR3nt: TGTGCCAGCAGCTACCCTGAAGAGTATAGCAATCAGCCCCAGCATTTT; CDR3aa: CASSYPEEYSNQPQHF
len: 14; abundance: -; v_gene: TRBV27; d_gene: -; j_gene: TRBJ1-1; CDR3nt: TGTGCCAGCAGTCTTCAGGGCCCCTCCGCCTCAGCTTTCTTT; CDR3aa: CASSLQGPSASAFF
len: 16; abundance: -; v_gene: TRBV2; d_gene: TRBD2; j_gene: TRBJ2-2; CDR3nt: TGTGCCAGCAAGACCGGGACTAGTGGTATTACCCGGGAGCTGTTTTTT; CDR3aa: CASKTGTSGITRELFF
len: 16; abundance: few; v_gene: TRBV19; d_gene: -; j_gene: TRBJ1-1; CDR3nt: TGTGCCAGTAGTGTTGGGGGGAACGACATGAACACTGAAGCTTTCTTT; CDR3aa: CASSVGGNDMNTEAFF
len: 16; abundance: -; v_gene: TRBV5-1; d_gene: TRBD2; j_gene: TRBJ2-2; CDR3nt: TGCGCCAGCAGCTTGGTTAGCGGGGCGAACACCGGGGAGCTGTTTTTT; CDR3aa: CASSLVSGANTGELFF
len: 16; abundance: -; v_gene: TRBV19; d_gene: -; j_gene: TRBJ1-5; CDR3nt: TGTGCCAGTAGTATAGATCGGGGTCAGGGGATCGGTCCCCAGCATTTT; CDR3aa: CASSIDRGQGIGPQHF
len: 13; abundance: -; v_gene: TRBV5-5; d_gene: -; j_gene: TRBJ1-1; CDR3nt: TGTGCCAGCAGCTTGGAGGGGTTTACTGAAGCTTTCTTT; CDR3aa: CASSLEGFTEAFF
len: 12; abundance: -; v_gene: TRBV10-3; d_gene: -; j_gene: TRBJ1-1; CDR3nt: TGTGCCATCAGCAGGATGAACACTGAAGCTTTCTTT; CDR3aa: CAISRMNTEAFF
len: 18; abundance: -; v_gene: TRBV29-1; d_gene: -; j_gene: TRBJ2-5; CDR3nt: TGCAGCGTTGGCGGCGGTAGGGGGAATAAGGGCGATCAAGAGACCCAGTACTTC; CDR3aa: CSVGGGRGNKGDQETQYF
len: 16; abundance: -; v_gene: TRBV6-1; d_gene: -; j_gene: TRBJ1-5; CDR3nt: TGTGCCAGCAGTGAAAGAGGCGTGAGGCGCAATCAGCCCCAGCATTTT; CDR3aa: CASSERGVRRNQPQHF
len: 16; abundance: -; v_gene: TRBV19; d_gene: -; j_gene: TRBJ2-6; CDR3nt: TGTGCCAGTAGTGTCGGGCGGGGCTCTGGGGCCAACGTCCTGACTTTC; CDR3aa: CASSVGRGSGANVLTF
len: 14; abundance: few; v_gene: TRBV28; d_gene: -; j_gene: TRBJ1-5; CDR3nt: TGTGCCAGCAGTTTAAGAAGGGCAGGGCGGGGCTGGCATTTT; CDR3aa: CASSLRRAGRGWHF
len: 16; abundance: -; v_gene: TRBV4-2; d_gene: TRBD1; j_gene: TRBJ2-2; CDR3nt: TGTGCCAGCAGCCAAGATGAACAGGGGGCCACCGGGGAGCTGTTTTTT; CDR3aa: CASSQDEQGATGELFF
len: 13; abundance: few; v_gene: TRBV19; d_gene: -; j_gene: TRBJ1-2; CDR3nt: TGTGCCAGTAGTATGGGACTCTCGTATGGCTACACCTTC; CDR3aa: CASSMGLSYGYTF
len: 13; abundance: -; v_gene: TRBV6-5; d_gene: TRBD1; j_gene: TRBJ1-2; CDR3nt: TGTGCCAGCAGCTGGGACAGGGGTGCTGGCTACACCTTC; CDR3aa: CASSWDRGAGYTF
len: 16; abundance: -; v_gene: TRBV10-3; d_gene: TRBD2; j_gene: TRBJ2-3; CDR3nt: TGTGCCATCAGTGCCCGAAGCGGGAGGGTCACAGATACGCAGTATTTT; CDR3aa: CAISARSGRVTDTQYF
len: 15; abundance: -; v_gene: TRBV5-1; d_gene: TRBD2; j_gene: TRBJ2-2; CDR3nt: TGCGCCAGCAGCATCATAGCGGGTTCGATCGGGGAGCTGTTTTTT; CDR3aa: CASSIIAGSIGELFF
len: 14; abundance: -; v_gene: TRBV7-9; d_gene: -; j_gene: TRBJ1-6; CDR3nt: TGTGCCAGCAGCTCTTCGGGGGATAATTCACCCCTCCACTTT; CDR3aa: CASSSSGDNSPLHF
len: 19; abundance: -; v_gene: TRBV5-1; d_gene: TRBD2; j_gene: TRBJ2-5; CDR3nt: TGCGCCAGCAGCTTGGGCCGCGGACTAGCGGGTCCTGGGGAAGAGACCCAGTACTTC; CDR3aa: CASSLGRGLAGPGEETQYF
len: 17; abundance: -; v_gene: TRBV5-1; d_gene: -; j_gene: TRBJ2-1; CDR3nt: TGCGCCAGCAGCTCGCGGGCACTCACACCGCGGGATAATGAGCAGTTCTTC; CDR3aa: CASSSRALTPRDNEQFF
len: 15; abundance: -; v_gene: TRBV14; d_gene: TRBD1; j_gene: TRBJ2-7; CDR3nt: TGTGCCAGCAGTCAAGGACAGGGGGCATTGCGGGAGCAGTACTTC; CDR3aa: CASSQGQGALREQYF
len: 16; abundance: -; v_gene: TRBV12-1; d_gene: -; j_gene: TRBJ1-3; CDR3nt: TGTGCCAGCAGCTTTGTGCGGGATATCTCTGGAAACACCATATATTTT; CDR3aa: CASSFVRDISGNTIYF
len: 17; abundance: -; v_gene: TRBV19; d_gene: TRBD2; j_gene: TRBJ2-4; CDR3nt: TGTGCCAGTAGTATAGATGGAGGGGCGGGGGGTAGCAACATTCAGTACTTC; CDR3aa: CASSIDGGAGGSNIQYF
len: 14; abundance: -; v_gene: TRBV6-1; d_gene: TRBD1; j_gene: TRBJ1-1; CDR3nt: TGTGCCAGCAGTGACGGGACAGGGCTCACTGAAGCTTTCTTT; CDR3aa: CASSDGTGLTEAFF
len: 16; abundance: -; v_gene: TRBV10-3; d_gene: -; j_gene: TRBJ2-2; CDR3nt: TGTGCCATCAGTGGGGGGGGCAGCGCGAACACCGGGGAGCTGTTTTTT; CDR3aa: CAISGGGSANTGELFF
len: 17; abundance: -; v_gene: TRBV4-1; d_gene: TRBD1; j_gene: TRBJ1-5; CDR3nt: TGCGCCAGCAGCGGGGGACAGGGGGCTAGGAGCAATCAGCCCCAGCATTTT; CDR3aa: CASSGGQGARSNQPQHF
len: 14; abundance: -; v_gene: TRBV25-1; d_gene: -; j_gene: TRBJ1-1; CDR3nt: TGTGCCAGCAGTACAACAGGGTCGGGCACTGAAGCTTTCTTT; CDR3aa: CASSTTGSGTEAFF
len: 11; abundance: -; v_gene: TRBV6-1; d_gene: -; j_gene: TRBJ2-5; CDR3nt: TGTGCCAGCAGTGGGGGAGGTTCCCAGTACTTC; CDR3aa: CASSGGGSQYF